In this sample, the clone carrying this T cell receptor beta chain turned up a few times. What it binds is not known. Assay used: immunoSEQ multiplex PCR; TCRdb lists only in-frame clones, some missing. The sample includes approximately 3,000 clones, 88% of them seen just once. The data are from a study of STAT3 mutations in large granular lymphocyte leukemia. Study-wide results and limits: No sample exists from the first appearance of each clone. Every T-LGLL patient had at least one immunodominant TCRbeta clonotype.

CDR3 length: 16 amino acids. Germline V gene data show CDR1 as LGHNA and CDR2 as YSLEER. J lost 8 bases, V lost 4 bases, and 14 bases had no gene match. Sequenced sample: peripheral blood mononuclear cells. This chain connects TRBV4-3 to TRBJ1-1; 9 bases match TRBD1. This TCR came from a man between 40 and 49 years old with T-cell large granular lymphocyte leukemia. Some clones in this sample may be carry-over from other donors' samples. The CDR3 nucleotides read TGCGCCAGCAGCCCGTCCTCCATGGACAGGGGAGGAGAAGCTTTCTTT. It encodes CASSPSSMDRGGEAFF.